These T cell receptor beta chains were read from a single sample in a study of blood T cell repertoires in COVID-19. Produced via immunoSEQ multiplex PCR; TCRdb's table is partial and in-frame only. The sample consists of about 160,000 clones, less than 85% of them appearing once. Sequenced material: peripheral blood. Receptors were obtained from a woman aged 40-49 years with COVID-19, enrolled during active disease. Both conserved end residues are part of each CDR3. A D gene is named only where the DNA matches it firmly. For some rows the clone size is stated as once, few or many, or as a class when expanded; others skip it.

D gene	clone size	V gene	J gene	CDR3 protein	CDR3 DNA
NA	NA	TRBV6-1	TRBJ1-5	CASSERAGQHF	TGTGCCAGCAGTGAACGAGCAGGGCAGCATTTT
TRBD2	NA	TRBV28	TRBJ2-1	CASSLWGSGKASGEQFF	TGTGCCAGCAGTTTATGGGGTAGCGGGAAGGCCAGTGGTGAGCAGTTCTTC
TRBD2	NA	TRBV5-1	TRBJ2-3	CASSWTRSDTQYF	TGCGCCAGCAGCTGGACTAGGTCAGATACGCAGTATTTT
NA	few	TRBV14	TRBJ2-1	CASSQVRYNEQFF	TGTGCCAGCAGCCAAGTACGGTACAATGAGCAGTTCTTC
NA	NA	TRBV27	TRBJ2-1	CASSSLPWRGRINEQFF	TGTGCCAGCAGTTCCCTCCCTTGGAGGGGGCGGATCAATGAGCAGTTCTTC
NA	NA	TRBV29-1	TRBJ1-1	CSVGVGVTEAFF	TGCAGCGTTGGGGTAGGGGTCACTGAAGCTTTCTTT
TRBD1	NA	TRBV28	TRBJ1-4	CASSLSGTGDEKLFF	TGTGCCAGCAGTTTATCCGGGACAGGGGATGAAAAACTGTTTTTT
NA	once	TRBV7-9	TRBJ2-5	CASEEGQETQYF	TGTGCCAGCGAGGAGGGTCAAGAGACCCAGTACTTC
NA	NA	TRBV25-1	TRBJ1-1	CASSGTYWAFF	TGTGCCAGCAGCGGGACTTATTGGGCTTTCTTT
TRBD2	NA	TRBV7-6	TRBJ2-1	CASSPEIAGNNEQFF	TGTGCCAGCAGCCCCGAGATAGCGGGGAACAATGAGCAGTTCTTC
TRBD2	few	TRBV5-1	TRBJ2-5	CASSWPVGLVGETQYF	TGCGCCAGCAGCTGGCCGGTCGGACTAGTTGGAGAGACCCAGTACTTC
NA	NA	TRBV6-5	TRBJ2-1	CASSRGLSYNEQFF	TGTGCCAGCAGTAGGGGCCTCTCCTACAATGAGCAGTTCTTC
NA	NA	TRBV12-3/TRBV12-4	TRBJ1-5	CASSPGSLAQHF	TGTGCCAGCAGTCCCGGTTCGTTAGCCCAGCATTTT
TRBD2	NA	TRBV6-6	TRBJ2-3	CASQRGGARADTQYF	TGTGCCAGCCAACGGGGGGGGGCGAGGGCAGATACGCAGTATTTT
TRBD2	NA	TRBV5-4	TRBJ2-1	CASSLAGGREQFF	TGTGCCAGCAGCTTAGCGGGGGGGCGCGAGCAGTTCTTC
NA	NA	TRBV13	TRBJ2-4	CASSSDGGRAKNIQYF	TGTGCCAGCAGCTCCGACGGGGGGCGGGCCAAAAACATTCAGTACTTC
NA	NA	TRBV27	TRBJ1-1	CASIDWPSGTEAFF	TGTGCCAGCATCGACTGGCCATCGGGCACTGAAGCTTTCTTT
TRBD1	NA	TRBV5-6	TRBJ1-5	CASSFRDSLNQPQHF	TGTGCCAGCAGCTTCCGGGACAGCCTAAATCAGCCCCAGCATTTT
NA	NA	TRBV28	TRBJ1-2	CASREETVNYGYTF	TGTGCCAGCAGGGAGGAGACGGTCAACTATGGCTACACCTTC
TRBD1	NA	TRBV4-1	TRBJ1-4	CASSLRPRGIDEKLFF	TGCGCCAGCAGCCTTAGGCCCAGGGGGATCGATGAAAAACTGTTTTTT
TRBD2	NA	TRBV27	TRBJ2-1	CASSVYSRGGRPNEQFF	TGTGCCAGCAGCGTATATAGCCGGGGGGGCCGTCCCAATGAGCAGTTCTTC
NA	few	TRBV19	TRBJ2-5	CASSIIQGLETQYF	TGTGCCAGTAGTATAATACAGGGATTGGAGACCCAGTACTTC
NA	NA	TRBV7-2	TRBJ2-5	CASTGRDKETQYF	TGTGCCAGCACCGGCCGGGATAAAGAGACCCAGTACTTC
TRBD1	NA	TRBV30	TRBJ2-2	CAWGQGDTGELFF	TGTGCCTGGGGACAGGGGGACACCGGGGAGCTGTTTTTT
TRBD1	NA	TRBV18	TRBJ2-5	CASSPSRDRQETQYF	TGTGCCAGCTCACCGTCCCGGGACAGGCAAGAGACCCAGTACTTC
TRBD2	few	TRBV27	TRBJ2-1	CASTSTSVYYNEQFF	TGTGCCAGCACATCCACTAGCGTATACTACAATGAGCAGTTCTTC
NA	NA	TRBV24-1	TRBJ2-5	CATSDIRRKTQYF	TGTGCCACCAGTGATATTCGCAGGAAGACCCAGTACTTC
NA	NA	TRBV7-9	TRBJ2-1	CASSLGRSIEQFF	TGTGCCAGCAGCTTAGGTCGGTCTATTGAGCAGTTCTTC
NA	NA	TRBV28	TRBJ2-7	CASSSGFKQYF	TGTGCCAGCAGTAGCGGGTTCAAGCAGTACTTC
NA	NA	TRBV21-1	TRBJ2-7	CASRQDRGPYEQYF	TGTGCCAGCCGGCAGGACAGGGGACCCTACGAGCAGTACTTC
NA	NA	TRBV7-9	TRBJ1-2	CASSLGLGDGHYGYTF	TGTGCCAGCAGCTTGGGACTGGGGGACGGACACTATGGCTACACCTTC
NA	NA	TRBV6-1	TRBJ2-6	CASSERASGANVLTF	TGTGCCAGCAGTGAGAGGGCTTCTGGGGCCAACGTCCTGACTTTC
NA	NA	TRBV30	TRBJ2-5	CAWSSTQGTQYF	TGTGCCTGGAGTTCAACCCAGGGGACCCAGTACTTC
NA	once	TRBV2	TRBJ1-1	CASSEWPGVNTEAFF	TGTGCCAGCAGTGAATGGCCAGGGGTGAACACTGAAGCTTTCTTT
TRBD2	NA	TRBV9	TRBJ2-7	CASSVTSGSYEQYF	TGTGCCAGCAGCGTAACTAGCGGGAGTTACGAGCAGTACTTC
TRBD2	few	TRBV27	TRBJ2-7	CASSRSGTYEQYF	TGTGCCAGCAGCCGAAGCGGGACCTACGAGCAGTACTTC
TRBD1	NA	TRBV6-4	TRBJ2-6	CASSDSPGGLSGANVLTF	TGTGCCAGCAGTGACTCGCCAGGGGGCCTCTCTGGGGCCAACGTCCTGACTTTC
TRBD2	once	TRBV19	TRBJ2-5	CASSRRYSGRTQETQYF	TGTGCCAGTAGTCGAAGGTACAGCGGGAGAACACAGGAGACCCAGTACTTC
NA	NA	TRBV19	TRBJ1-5	CASHSEGRWSQPQHF	TGTGCCAGTCATTCGGAGGGGAGGTGGAGTCAGCCCCAGCATTTT
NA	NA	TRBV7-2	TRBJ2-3	CASSLDGGGTDTQYF	TGTGCCAGCAGCTTAGACGGGGGTGGGACAGATACGCAGTATTTT
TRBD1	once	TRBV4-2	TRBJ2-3	CASSQEQGAQTQYF	TGTGCCAGCAGCCAAGAACAGGGGGCCCAAACGCAGTATTTT
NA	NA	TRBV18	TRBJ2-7	CASSPDRTNYEQYF	TGTGCCAGCTCACCAGACAGAACCAACTACGAGCAGTACTTC
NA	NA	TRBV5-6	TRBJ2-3	CASSSGWDTQYF	TGTGCCAGCAGCTCGGGTTGGGATACGCAGTATTTT
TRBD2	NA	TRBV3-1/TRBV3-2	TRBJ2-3	CASSPGTSGGRGTDTQYF	TGTGCCAGCAGCCCTGGGACTAGCGGGGGGCGGGGCACAGATACGCAGTATTTT
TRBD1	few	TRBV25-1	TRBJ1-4	CASTDRDSYNEKLFF	TGTGCCAGCACCGACCGGGACAGCTATAATGAAAAACTGTTTTTT
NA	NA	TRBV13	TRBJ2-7	CASSLVAGDEQYF	TGTGCCAGCAGCTTAGTGGCCGGGGATGAGCAGTACTTC
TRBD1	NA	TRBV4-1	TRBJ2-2	CASSQVLRGRPINTGELFF	TGCGCCAGCAGCCAAGTGCTGAGGGGGCGGCCCATTAACACCGGGGAGCTGTTTTTT
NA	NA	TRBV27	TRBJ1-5	CASSFFNQPQHF	TGTGCCAGCAGTTTCTTTAATCAGCCCCAGCATTTT
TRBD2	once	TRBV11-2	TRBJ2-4	CASSKGRDGLNIQYF	TGTGCCAGCAGCAAAGGGAGGGACGGATTGAACATTCAGTACTTC
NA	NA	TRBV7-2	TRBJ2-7	CASSLVASVEQYF	TGTGCCAGCAGCTTAGTAGCTAGCGTCGAGCAGTACTTC
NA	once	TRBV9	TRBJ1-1	CASSVSGHTTEAFF	TGTGCCAGCAGCGTGTCAGGACATACCACTGAAGCTTTCTTT
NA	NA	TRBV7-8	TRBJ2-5	CASSLVRDQETQYF	TGTGCCAGCAGCTTAGTCAGGGACCAAGAGACCCAGTACTTC